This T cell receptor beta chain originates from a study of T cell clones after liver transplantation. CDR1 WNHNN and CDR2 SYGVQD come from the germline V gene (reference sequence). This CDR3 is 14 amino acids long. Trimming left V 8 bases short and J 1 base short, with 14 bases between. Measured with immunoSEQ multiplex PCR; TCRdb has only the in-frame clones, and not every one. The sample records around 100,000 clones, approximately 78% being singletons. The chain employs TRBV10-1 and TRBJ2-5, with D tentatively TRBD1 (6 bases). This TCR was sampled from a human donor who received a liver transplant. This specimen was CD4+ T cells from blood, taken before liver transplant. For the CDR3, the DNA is TGCGCCAGCCGTAGAGGGGGAGCCCAAGAGACCCAGTACTTC. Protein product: CASRRGGAQETQYF.